The present T cell receptor beta chain was sequenced within a study of T cell changes during pregnancy in multiple sclerosis. TCRdb's table, derived via immunoSEQ multiplex PCR, lists solely in-frame clones and lacks some. This table has about 36,000 clones, 88% appearing once. Trimming took 3 bases from V and 8 from J, leaving 14 bases between them. CDR1 WNHNN and CDR2 SYGVQD come from the germline V gene (reference sequence). The CDR3 covers 14 residues. Sequencing used CD4+ T cells from peripheral blood mononuclear cells, obtained in the first trimester of pregnancy. The V and J genes are TRBV10-1 and TRBJ2-1; D perhaps matches TRBD1 (5 bases). The source of this sequence is a female donor with multiple sclerosis, enrolled in a pregnancy study. The CDR3 region has the DNA TGCGCCAGCAGTGACTCAGGGTATGCGGATGAGCAGTTCTTC. Protein: CASSDSGYADEQFF.